This T cell receptor (beta chain) was retrieved from a study of identical twins (dated by TCRdb to the mid-2010s). About the study as a whole: To test whether fetal clonotypes persist, the study used deep sequencing on TCR alpha and beta repertoires from monozygotic twins, unrelated adults of various ages, and cord blood. Replicate twin experiments were performed at different times using different library preparation protocols to rule out contamination. What the work shows at the level of the full study, not this receptor alone: Out-of-frame TCR alpha sequences shared between twins showed an excess of low generation-probability sequences compared with coincidental sharing between unrelated individuals. Zero-insertion analyses could be partly confounded by invariant T cells such as MAIT and iNKT, although diverse VJ usage argued against such confounding for most clonotypes. Because the same donors could not be followed over many years, the conclusions relied on cross-sectional statistical analysis. Recombination models systematically underestimated out-of-frame TCR alpha sharing in monozygotic twins but agreed with sharing between unrelated individuals. Abundant cord blood beta clonotypes had fewer insertions, young adult naive repertoires showed a similar but weaker trend, and memory repertoires showed no such trend. A weaker excess of twin sharing was found in beta out-of-frame sequences because the signal-to-noise ratio was lowered by fewer shared sequences.

Library method: 5' RACE. Sequencing was carried out with an Illumina HiSeq 2000. Template switching introduced a universal primer binding site; the final cDNA contained a unique molecular identifier, enabling accurate counting of TCR cDNA molecules. Specific primers in the conserved constant-segment region were used to synthesize first-strand cDNA for TCR alpha and beta chains. To control for contamination, each cDNA library was double barcoded with a SMART-Mk sample barcode plus Illumina barcodes. TruSeq adapter sequences, together with Illumina sample barcodes, were added in two successive PCR steps. TCR alpha and beta cDNA libraries were sequenced on the Illumina HiSeq platform with custom primers. Per the source publication's procedure: Unique molecular identifiers were extracted from raw reads with MiGEC, and CDR3 positions were determined with MiXCR. For each individual, recombination models were inferred using an EM algorithm with the repgenHMM and IGoR tools. Shared clonotype analysis was performed with the tcR package in R, normalizing sharing by the product of cloneset sizes. Out-of-frame nonproductive sequences were analyzed to study raw recombination free of thymic and clonal selection effects. TCRdb reprocessing: public reads trimmed at Q25 with fastp, clones called with MiXCR, in-frame beta chains kept. Each CDR3 protein gets just one entry, which takes the most common genes and DNA from the rows behind it. These V and J calls are TCRdb output, not the study's own analysis. In this sample the table shows about 340,000 distinct CDR3 sequences, 10% to 15% of which occur a single time. The ten biggest clones cover 7.2% of the sample.

The CDR3 runs 15 amino acids, cysteine and phenylalanine included. Here the CDR3 DNA is all that survives: 45 bases in frame from base 1. Taken from the germline V gene, the CDR1 and CDR2 loops are MDHEN and SYDVKM. Trimming removed 5 bases from V and 0 bases from J, leaving 12 bases between the germline ends. Regarding this clonotype: Which antigen it targets is not known. There are no base qualities to consult, and no much larger clone falls within one base.

Every donor was a healthy Caucasian. The twin cohort consisted of three pairs of female monozygotic twins, all aged about 18 to 30 years. Positive isolation kits from Invitrogen were used to isolate the CD4+ and CD8+ T cell populations. The sample was also linked to a second study, of yellow fever vaccine responses in identical twins. Reported in the second study: The authors reported that the T cell response to vaccination in identical twins appeared partly convergent and partly personalized. Focusing on identical twins, the study followed the T cell clones that responded to the vaccine, and did so with precision.

This receptor was identified in a woman between 18 and 30 years old in good health. Sequenced input: CD8+ T cells sorted from blood. The sequence joins TRBV28 to TRBJ2-3; tentative D gene TRBD1, with 6 bases matching. Read as DNA, the sequence is TGTGCCAGCAGTATCGGGACATACAGCACAGATACGCAGTATTTT. It translates as CASSIGTYSTDTQYF.